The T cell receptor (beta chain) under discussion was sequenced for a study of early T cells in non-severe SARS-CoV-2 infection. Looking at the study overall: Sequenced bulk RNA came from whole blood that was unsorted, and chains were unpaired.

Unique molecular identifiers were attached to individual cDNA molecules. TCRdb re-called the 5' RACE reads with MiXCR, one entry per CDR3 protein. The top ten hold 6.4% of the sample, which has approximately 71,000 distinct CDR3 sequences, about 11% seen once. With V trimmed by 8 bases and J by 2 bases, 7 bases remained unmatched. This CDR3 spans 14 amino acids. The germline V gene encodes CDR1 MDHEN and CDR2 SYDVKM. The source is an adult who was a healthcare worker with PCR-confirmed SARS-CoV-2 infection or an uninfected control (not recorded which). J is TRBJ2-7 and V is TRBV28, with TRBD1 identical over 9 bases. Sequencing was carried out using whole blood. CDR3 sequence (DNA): TGTGCCAGCCGTCTCGGGACAGGGACCTACGAGCAGTACTTC. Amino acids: CASRLGTGTYEQYF.